This TCR beta chain comes out of a study of T cell responses to AZD1222 COVID-19 vaccine. Study-level points and caveats: White British donors predominated, females outnumbered males, and clonal diversity was possibly underestimated.

Sequenced by immunoSEQ multiplex PCR; TCRdb stores in-frame clones only, minus some. Here the sample spans about 86,000 clones, more than 75% being singletons. Germline V CDR1 and CDR2: LGHNA, YNFKEQ. This CDR3 has 13 residues. A remark on this clone: Its antigen remains unknown. The junction shows a germline mismatch at one end, possibly a read error.

This TCR was recovered from an adult in good health. Sequencing was performed on peripheral blood, taken on day 0 of AZD1222 vaccination. J is TRBJ2-7 and V is TRBV4-2; TRBD2 matches at 7 bases. As DNA, the CDR3 is TGTGCCAGCAGCCAAGAACTAGCGAGGAGGCTGGACTTC. This gives the protein CASSQELARRLDF.